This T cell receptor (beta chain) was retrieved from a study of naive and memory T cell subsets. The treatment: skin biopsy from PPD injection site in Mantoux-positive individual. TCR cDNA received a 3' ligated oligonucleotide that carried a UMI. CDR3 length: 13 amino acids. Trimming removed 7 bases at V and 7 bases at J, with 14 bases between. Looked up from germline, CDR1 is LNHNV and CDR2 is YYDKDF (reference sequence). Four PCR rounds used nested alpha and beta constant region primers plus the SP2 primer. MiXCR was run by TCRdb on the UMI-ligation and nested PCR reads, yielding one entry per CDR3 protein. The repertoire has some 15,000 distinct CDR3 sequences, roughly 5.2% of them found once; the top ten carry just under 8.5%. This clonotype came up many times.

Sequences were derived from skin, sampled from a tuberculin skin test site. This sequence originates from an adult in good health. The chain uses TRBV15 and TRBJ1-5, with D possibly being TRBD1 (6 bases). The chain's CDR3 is CATTQGMNQPQHF. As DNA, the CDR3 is TGTGCCACCACACAGGGAATGAACCAGCCCCAGCATTTT.